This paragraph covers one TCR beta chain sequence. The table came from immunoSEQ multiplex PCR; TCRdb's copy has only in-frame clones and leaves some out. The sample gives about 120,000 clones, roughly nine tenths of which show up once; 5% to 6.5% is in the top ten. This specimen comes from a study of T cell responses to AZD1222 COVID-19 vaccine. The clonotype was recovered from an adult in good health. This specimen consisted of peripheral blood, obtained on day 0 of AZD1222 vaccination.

CDR3 DNA: TGTGCCAGCAGCTTCGGGGGGAAGACTGAAGCTTTCTTT. Its protein product is CASSFGGKTEAFF. V usage is TRBV5-6 and J usage is TRBJ1-1; a weak D match, TRBD1 (5 bases). V was pared by 2 bases and J by 5 bases, with 10 bases between. CDR3 length: 13 residues. Germline V CDR1 and CDR2: SGHDT, YYEEEE.